The 30 T cell receptor beta chains given below trace back to one sample, sequenced in a study of T cell responses to AZD1222 COVID-19 vaccine. The data were produced by immunoSEQ multiplex PCR, yet TCRdb's version contains in-frame clones alone and is incomplete. The data show 140,000 to 150,000 clones, with 80% to 95% seen just once and around 1.7% held by the top ten. The input for sequencing was peripheral blood, taken on day 0 of AZD1222 vaccination. The receptor source for this set is an adult in good health.

This clone was observed a single time. V is TRBV14 and J is TRBJ2-5; maybe TRBD2 (5 bases). The germline V and J ends were trimmed by 0 bases and 2 bases, with 19 bases remaining between them. The germline gives CDR1 SGHDN, CDR2 FVKESK. The CDR3 spans 18 residues. The CDR3 DNA is TGTGCCAGCAGCCAAGATCTATCCTATACCGGCGGGCAAGAGACCCAGTACTTC. This translates into CASSQDLSYTGGQETQYF.

The chain joins TRBV5-1 to TRBJ2-7, with a weak D call TRBD1 (5 bases). Germline V gene data show CDR1 as SGHRS and CDR2 as YFSETQ. V lost 0 bases and J lost 6, with 13 bases in between. There are 14 residues in the CDR3. The CDR3 DNA follows: TGCGCCAGCAGCTTGGCGTCAGGGTCTCGCGAGCAGTACTTC. Translated: CASSLASGSREQYF.

V is TRBV19 and J is TRBJ2-4; D call uncertain. Germline values: CDR1 LNHDA, CDR2 SQIVND (reference sequence). CDR3 length: 14 amino acids. The V end was cut by 7 bases, the J end by 0 bases, with 10 bases between. The DNA for the CDR3 is TGTGCCAGTAATCTCACTATAGCCAAAAACATTCAGTACTTC. Translated: CASNLTIAKNIQYF.

This clone was recorded only once. This chain's CDR3 is CASRLGRNRNNSPLHF. CDR3 sequence (DNA): TGTGCAAGTCGCTTAGGAAGGAACAGAAATAATTCACCCCTCCACTTT. The gene calls are TRBV12-2 and TRBJ1-6; the tabulated D call, TRBD1, remains unverified against the DNA. TRBV12-2 counts as a pseudogene. The CDR3 is 16 amino acids.

The chain employs TRBV28 and TRBJ2-1; 7 bases fit TRBD2. Germline loops: CDR1 MDHEN, CDR2 SYDVKM. V trimming: 5 bases; J trimming: 7 bases; junction bases outside the gene matches: 14. This CDR3 region has 16 residues. CDR3 region: CASSLRRTRKVNEQFF. CDR3 sequence (DNA): TGTGCCAGCAGTCTCAGGAGGACTAGGAAGGTAAATGAGCAGTTCTTC.

J is TRBJ1-1 and V is TRBV4-1; unclear D gene. Trimming left V 3 bases short and J 4 bases short, with 6 bases between. Germline values: CDR1 MGHRA, CDR2 YSYEKL. The CDR3 has 12 amino acids. Written as DNA, the CDR3 is TGCGCCAGCAGCCAGAGTGGCACTGAAGCTTTCTTT. Its translation: CASSQSGTEAFF.

The V call is TRBV28, the J call TRBJ1-6; D might be TRBD1 (6 bases). This CDR3 spans 14 amino acids. The V end lost 3 bases, the J end lost 10 bases, and 13 bases lay between the germline ends. Germline CDR1 and CDR2: MDHEN and SYDVKM. The CDR3 here is CASSFHRDGSPLHF. The CDR3 nucleotides read TGTGCCAGCAGTTTCCACAGGGATGGCTCACCCCTCCACTTT.

This clone was detected only a few times. V gene TRBV28 combines with J gene TRBJ2-2, with 9 bases lining up with TRBD1. This CDR3 region has 16 residues. Germline V gene lookup returns CDR1 MDHEN and CDR2 SYDVKM. Germline trimming cut 2 bases from V and 3 bases from J; bases unmatched to any gene: 4. This CDR3 reads CASSLMDRGHTGELFF. The CDR3 region has the DNA TGTGCCAGCAGTTTAATGGACAGGGGACACACCGGGGAGCTGTTTTTT. Drawing the rest from reference TRBV28 and TRBJ2-2, the complete variable domain is DVKVTQSSRYLVKRTGEKVFLECVQDMDHENMFWYRQDPGLGLRLIYFSYDVKMKEKGDIPEGYSVSREKKERFSLILESASTNQTSMYLCASSLMDRGHTGELFFGEGSRLTVL.

As DNA, the CDR3 is TGTGCCAGCAGTTTAGGGGTCGGAGGCTACACCTTC. Translating gives CASSLGVGGYTF. This sequence joins TRBV12-3 or TRBV12-4 and TRBJ1-2; D remains ambiguous. Trimming shortened V by 1 base and J by 8 bases, and 8 bases separated the two germline ends. The CDR3 is made up of 12 amino acids.

The V and J genes are TRBV5-6 and TRBJ2-5; D remains unclear. The CDR3 length is 13 residues. V was cut by 0 bases and J by 4 bases, with 7 bases left in between. Germline V gives CDR1 SGHDT, CDR2 YYEEEE. CDR3 protein: CASSLGVRETQYF. As DNA, the CDR3 is TGTGCCAGCAGCTTGGGGGTTAGAGAGACCCAGTACTTC.

This clone has more than one count but fewer than ten. This sequence joins TRBV28 and TRBJ2-3; the D gene is possibly TRBD2 (5 bases). The CDR3 contains 14 residues. The V end was cut by 8 bases, the J end by 0 bases, with 12 bases between. CDR1 MDHEN and CDR2 SYDVKM come from the germline V gene. CDR3 DNA sequence: TGTGCCAGCCGCGAGGGTACTAGCACAGATACGCAGTATTTT. This translates into CASREGTSTDTQYF. The full variable domain, its missing parts supplied by reference TRBV28 and TRBJ2-3, is DVKVTQSSRYLVKRTGEKVFLECVQDMDHENMFWYRQDPGLGLRLIYFSYDVKMKEKGDIPEGYSVSREKKERFSLILESASTNQTSMYLCASREGTSTDTQYFGPGTRLTVL.

This chain uses TRBV19 with TRBJ2-2, with 11 bases lining up with TRBD2. V shed 3 bases, J shed 7 bases, and the junction held 13 bases outside the gene matches. CDR3 length equals 18 residues. CDR1 and CDR2 (germline): LNHDA, SQIVND (reference sequence). The CDR3 DNA follows: TGTGCCAGTAGTATTACTAGCGGGAGAAGGTCGGTGGTCGGGGAGCTGTTTTTT. Its translation is CASSITSGRRSVVGELFF.

The V call is TRBV6-8, the J call TRBJ2-2, with D perhaps TRBD2 (6 bases). The V gene lost 7 bases and the J gene lost 3 bases, with 12 bases spanning the gap. The CDR3 extends over 14 amino acids. The germline V gene encodes CDR1 MNHGY and CDR2 SAAAGT. CDR3 DNA sequence: TGTGCCAGCAAGGCGGGACCGGACACCGGGGAGCTGTTTTTT. Translated, it gives CASKAGPDTGELFF.

This chain links TRBV3-1 (or the pseudogene TRBV3-2) with TRBJ2-2; D may be TRBD1 or TRBD2 (5 bases each). With 2 bases removed from V and 5 bases from J, the gap between germline ends came to 21 bases. This CDR3 is built from 18 residues. Germline-derived CDR1 and CDR2 are LGHDT and YNNKEL (reference sequence). The CDR3 DNA reads TGTGCCAGCAGCCAAACCTCCGGGACCATCGTGTGGACCGGGGAGCTGTTTTTT. Its translation is CASSQTSGTIVWTGELFF.

The sample holds one count of this clone. The chain joins TRBV9 to TRBJ2-6; the D gene is possibly TRBD1 (6 bases). The CDR3 covers 16 residues. The V and J ends lost 2 bases and 0 bases respectively, with 9 bases between them. Germline V lookup: CDR1 SGDLS, CDR2 YYNGEE. CDR3 sequence: CASSVGGGSGANVLTF. The CDR3 DNA follows: TGTGCCAGCAGCGTTGGGGGCGGCTCTGGGGCCAACGTCCTGACTTTC. Looking up the rest from reference TRBV9 and TRBJ2-6 gives the full variable domain: DSGVTQTPKHLITATGQRVTLRCSPRSGDLSVYWYQQSLDQGLQFLIQYYNGEERAKGNILERFSAQQFPDLHSELNLSSLELGDSALYFCASSVGGGSGANVLTFGAGSRLTVL.

This clone was counted once. The rearrangement links TRBV7-3 to TRBJ2-1, with TRBD2 as a possible D gene (6 bases). Between the trimmed V and J ends, which lost 2 bases and 1 base, there was a span of 12 bases. This CDR3 region has 16 residues. Looked up from germline, CDR1 is SGHTA and CDR2 is FQGTGA. The CDR3 region has the DNA TGTGCCAGCAGCTTATGGGCGGGACTGTCCTACAATGAGCAGTTCTTC. It translates to CASSLWAGLSYNEQFF. Looking up the rest from reference TRBV7-3 and TRBJ2-1 gives the full variable domain: GAGVSQTPSNKVTEKGKYVELRCDPISGHTALYWYRQSLGQGPEFLIYFQGTGAADDSGLPNDRFFAVRPEGSVSTLKIQRTERGDSAVYLCASSLWAGLSYNEQFFGPGTRLTVL.

This chain connects TRBV6-5 to TRBJ1-2, with D perhaps TRBD1 (6 bases). The CDR3 is made up of 15 amino acids. Germline CDR1 MNHEY, CDR2 SVGAGI. V lost 8 bases and J 1 base, leaving 17 bases between the germline ends. Here the CDR3 DNA reads TGTGCCAGCTTTGGACTAACAGGGCTTAACTATGGCTACACCTTC. It yields the protein CASFGLTGLNYGYTF.

This sequence joins TRBV4-1 and TRBJ2-6; D gene unclear. Germline V CDR1 and CDR2: MGHRA, YSYEKL. The CDR3 totals 15 residues. V lost 3 bases, J lost 4 bases, and 10 bases lay in between. The DNA of the CDR3 is TGCGCCAGCAGCCACCAACCGTCGGGGGCCAACGTCCTGACTTTC. It encodes CASSHQPSGANVLTF.

CDR3 nucleotides: TGCGCCAGCAGCCAAGTGGGAAACAGTTTCTATAGCAATCAGCCCCAGCATTTT. It encodes CASSQVGNSFYSNQPQHF. The rearrangement links TRBV4-1 to TRBJ1-5; D gene ambiguous. The CDR3 is 18 amino acids. V was cut by 1 base and J by 0 bases, with 16 bases left in between. Looked up from germline, CDR1 is MGHRA and CDR2 is YSYEKL.

The J gene is TRBJ2-3, the V gene TRBV9; no reliable D call. The CDR3 length is 14 residues. V lost 0 bases, J lost 3 bases, and 8 bases lay in between. CDR1 is SGDLS and CDR2 is YYNGEE in the germline V gene. The DNA for the CDR3 is TGTGCCAGCAGCGTAGAGGCTGTTACAGATACGCAGTATTTT. Its translation: CASSVEAVTDTQYF. The full variable domain, its missing parts supplied by reference TRBV9 and TRBJ2-3, is DSGVTQTPKHLITATGQRVTLRCSPRSGDLSVYWYQQSLDQGLQFLIQYYNGEERAKGNILERFSAQQFPDLHSELNLSSLELGDSALYFCASSVEAVTDTQYFGPGTRLTVL.

CDR3 bases: TGTGCCAGCTCGGGGGGACAGGGGGCAATTCAGCCCCAGCATTTT. Translated, it gives CASSGGQGAIQPQHF. V usage is TRBV18 and J usage is TRBJ1-5; TRBD1 agrees at 12 bases. The V gene end was trimmed by 6 bases and the J gene end by 6 bases; junction bases not matched to a gene: 6. The germline V gene has CDR1 KGHSH and CDR2 LQKENI. This CDR3 has 15 residues.

The rearrangement uses TRBV12-3 or TRBV12-4 and TRBJ1-1, with 7 bases aligning to TRBD1. This CDR3 has 12 amino acids. Germline trimming cut 4 bases from V and 7 bases from J; bases unmatched to any gene: 3. The DNA for the CDR3 is TGTGCCAGCAGTTGGCAGGGGGTTGAAGCTTTCTTT. Translating gives CASSWQGVEAFF.

Notes on this clone: A much larger clone lies one base from this, so it may be a read error. This chain links TRBV2 with TRBJ2-2; D might be TRBD1 (6 bases). V was cut by 3 bases and J by 4 bases, with 6 bases left in between. The CDR3 loop spans 13 amino acids. Germline CDR1 SNHLY, CDR2 FYNNEI. This CDR3 reads CASSDRGTGELFF. The CDR3 bases are TGTGCCAGCAGTGACAGGGGCACCGGGGAGCTGTTTTTT.

This chain uses TRBV5-5 with TRBJ2-7; 9 bases agree with TRBD1. Germline values: CDR1 SGHKS, CDR2 YYEKEE (reference sequence). After removal of 1 base from V and 4 bases from J, the junction contained 3 bases not matched to a gene. This CDR3 region has 14 residues. This chain's CDR3 is CASSLTGGKYEQYF. CDR3 nucleotides: TGTGCCAGCAGCTTGACAGGGGGCAAGTACGAGCAGTACTTC.

V gene TRBV27 combines with J gene TRBJ2-7, with a weak D call TRBD1 (5 bases). Germline V gene sequence: CDR1 MNHEY, CDR2 SMNVEV (reference sequence). V was cut by 1 base and J by 0 bases, with 19 bases left in between. The CDR3 sequence is 18 residues long. The CDR3 bases are TGTGCCAGCAGTTTATTTAGCCCTCGAGACAGCTTCTCCTACGAGCAGTACTTC. The encoded protein is CASSLFSPRDSFSYEQYF.

The rearrangement links TRBV29-1 to TRBJ2-7; 13 bases line up with TRBD2. The CDR3 covers 16 residues. The germline CDR1 and CDR2 sequences are SQVTM and ANQGSEA. Losses at the gene ends were 7 bases for V and 9 bases for J; bases not matched to a gene: 18. The CDR3: CSAVVVRLAGGQGQYF. In nucleotides, the CDR3 is TGCAGCGCCGTAGTGGTCCGACTAGCGGGGGGTCAGGGGCAGTACTTC.

The chain combines TRBV7-2 with TRBJ2-3; D assignment may be TRBD1 or TRBD2 (6 bases each). The germline V and J ends were trimmed by 5 bases and 9 bases, with 24 bases remaining between them. Germline-derived CDR1 and CDR2 are SGHTA and FQGNSA. The CDR3 contains 16 residues. The CDR3 coding sequence is TGTGCCAGCAGCCCAGGGGACTTTTGGTGGTTAGGAACGCAGTATTTT. Translating gives CASSPGDFWWLGTQYF.

The chain couples TRBV10-1 to TRBJ2-3; the match to TRBD1 covers 8 bases. Germline CDR1 and CDR2: WNHNN and SYGVQD (reference sequence). The ends lost 5 bases at V and 0 bases at J; junction bases unmatched: 4. The CDR3 length is 15 residues. The DNA of the CDR3 is TGCGCCAGCAGTCAAGGGGACAGGAGCACAGATACGCAGTATTTT. Its protein is CASSQGDRSTDTQYF.

The chain combines TRBV3-1 (or the pseudogene TRBV3-2) with TRBJ2-1, with unresolved D. Germline-derived CDR1 and CDR2 are LGHDT and YNNKEL (reference sequence). The CDR3 spans 14 residues. Trimming cost V 0 bases and J 6 bases, with 9 bases left between them. CDR3 region: CASSQDPWGNEQFF. CDR3 nucleotides: TGTGCCAGCAGCCAAGACCCGTGGGGCAATGAGCAGTTCTTC.

The chain has TRBV7-9 and TRBJ2-1, with 14 bases fitting TRBD2. V lost 4 bases and J lost 0; bases outside the gene matches: 5. This CDR3 region has 18 residues. The germline CDR1 and CDR2 sequences are SEHNR and FQNEAQ (reference sequence). CDR3 sequence: CASSSGLAGALSYNEQFF. In DNA form, the CDR3 reads TGTGCCAGCAGCTCGGGACTAGCGGGAGCGCTCTCCTACAATGAGCAGTTCTTC.